A selection of T cell receptor beta chains follows, all from one sample in a study of tumor and adjacent non-tumor tissue in lung cancer. TCRdb re-derived calls from the multiplex PCR reads in MiXCR, one entry per CDR3 protein. Of tens of thousands of distinct CDR3 sequences listed, roughly 80% are singletons. The sequencing sample was made of lung tumor tissue. The receptors originated from a woman aged 45-65 years with non-small cell lung cancer. Both conserved end residues are part of each CDR3. The D gene is left open where the match is weak. Clone size is shown for a subset of rows, as once, few, many or a class of expanded clone.

CDR3nt: TGTGCCAGTAGTTACGAGCGGGTCCGCAGCGAGCAGTACTTC
CDR3aa: CASSYERVRSEQYF
v_gene: TRBV6-2/TRBV6-3
abundance: -
d_gene: -
j_gene: TRBJ2-7

CDR3nt: TGCAGTGCCCCAGACAGAGCCACAGATACGCAGTATTTT
CDR3aa: CSAPDRATDTQYF
v_gene: TRBV20-1
abundance: few
d_gene: -
j_gene: TRBJ2-3

CDR3nt: TGCAACGTTGATTATACGGGTCGGGGTAGCTCCTACAATAAGCAGTTCTTC
CDR3aa: CNVDYTGRGSSYNKQFF
v_gene: TRBV29-1
abundance: -
d_gene: -
j_gene: TRBJ2-1

CDR3nt: TGCAGTGCTAGACAACCCGGACGAACAGGGAATTCAGTTAGTAATCAGCCCCAGTATTTT
CDR3aa: CSARQPGRTGNSVSNQPQYF
v_gene: TRBV20-1
abundance: -
d_gene: -
j_gene: TRBJ2-3

CDR3nt: TGTGCCAGCACCCCAGAGGGCGGGGGAAGCCCCTATAATGAGCAATTCTTC
CDR3aa: CASTPEGGGSPYNEQFF
v_gene: TRBV11-2
abundance: -
d_gene: TRBD2
j_gene: TRBJ2-1

CDR3nt: TGCAGCGTGGGACGGTGGAGCTCCTACAATGATCAGTTCTTC
CDR3aa: CSVGRWSSYNDQFF
v_gene: TRBV29-1
abundance: -
d_gene: -
j_gene: TRBJ2-1

CDR3nt: TGTGCCAGCAGTTACTCGGGGGGGAACTGCGGCACCGGGGAGCTGTTTTTT
CDR3aa: CASSYSGGNCGTGELFF
v_gene: TRBV6-2/TRBV6-3
abundance: -
d_gene: TRBD2
j_gene: TRBJ2-2

CDR3nt: TGCAGTGTGGGGTCCGGGAATAATCAGCCCCAGCATTTT
CDR3aa: CSVGSGNNQPQHF
v_gene: TRBV29-1
abundance: -
d_gene: -
j_gene: TRBJ1-5

CDR3nt: TGTGCCATCAGGGACTCCACAGATACTCAGTATTTT
CDR3aa: CAIRDSTDTQYF
v_gene: TRBV10-3
abundance: -
d_gene: -
j_gene: TRBJ2-3

CDR3nt: TGCGCCAGCAGACAAGTAGTCGGGACAAGCGTCTACGAGCAGTACTTC
CDR3aa: CASRQVVGTSVYEQYF
v_gene: TRBV4-1
abundance: -
d_gene: -
j_gene: TRBJ2-7

CDR3nt: TGTGCCAGCATCCTCGGACCCGTCCTTAAGTATGGCTACACCTTC
CDR3aa: CASILGPVLKYGYTF
v_gene: TRBV11-2
abundance: -
d_gene: -
j_gene: TRBJ1-2

CDR3nt: TGCAGTGCTAGACAACCAGGACGGACAAGGAATTCAGTTAGCAATCAGCCCCAGCATTTT
CDR3aa: CSARQPGRTRNSVSNQPQHF
v_gene: TRBV20-1
abundance: -
d_gene: -
j_gene: TRBJ1-5

CDR3nt: TGTGCCAGCTCACCACGGGGCTTGGACGAGCAGTACTTC
CDR3aa: CASSPRGLDEQYF
v_gene: TRBV18
abundance: few
d_gene: -
j_gene: TRBJ2-7

CDR3nt: TGTGCTAGCAGTTTTTTGACAGGGGGATTCTACGAGCAGCACTTC
CDR3aa: CASSFLTGGFYEQHF
v_gene: TRBV28
abundance: -
d_gene: TRBD1
j_gene: TRBJ2-7

CDR3nt: TGCAGTGTTGCCCCCGAGGACAGGGAACCTCATTCCTACGAGCAGTACTTC
CDR3aa: CSVAPEDREPHSYEQYF
v_gene: TRBV20-1
abundance: -
d_gene: TRBD1
j_gene: TRBJ2-7

CDR3nt: TGCAGTCCTGCCCCCGAGGACAGGGGACCTCATTCCTACGAGCAGTGCTTC
CDR3aa: CSPAPEDRGPHSYEQCF
v_gene: TRBV20-1
abundance: -
d_gene: TRBD1
j_gene: TRBJ2-7

CDR3nt: TGCAGAGTGTGGCGGGATACCTCCTATAAGCAGTACTTC
CDR3aa: CRVWRDTSYKQYF
v_gene: TRBV29-1
abundance: -
d_gene: -
j_gene: TRBJ2-7

CDR3nt: TGCAGTGCTTCGCTTATCTACAATGAGCAGTTCTTC
CDR3aa: CSASLIYNEQFF
v_gene: TRBV20-1
abundance: -
d_gene: -
j_gene: TRBJ2-1

CDR3nt: TGTGCCAGCAGTTTTCAGCATGCGGCTGGCTACACCTTC
CDR3aa: CASSFQHAAGYTF
v_gene: TRBV12-3/TRBV12-4
abundance: many
d_gene: -
j_gene: TRBJ1-2

CDR3nt: TGCGCCAGCAGCCAACATAGGTACAGGTCGAACACCGAAGCTTTCTTT
CDR3aa: CASSQHRYRSNTEAFF
v_gene: TRBV4-1
abundance: -
d_gene: -
j_gene: TRBJ1-1

CDR3nt: TGTGCTAGCAGCAGGACGATCCAAGAGGCCCAGTACTTC
CDR3aa: CASSRTIQEAQYF
v_gene: TRBV5-4
abundance: -
d_gene: -
j_gene: TRBJ2-5

CDR3nt: TGCAGTGCGTTAAAGGAACCCATGGAGACCCAGTACTTC
CDR3aa: CSALKEPMETQYF
v_gene: TRBV20-1
abundance: -
d_gene: -
j_gene: TRBJ2-5

CDR3nt: TGCAGTGTTTTACAGGGGAAAGAGACCCAGTACTTC
CDR3aa: CSVLQGKETQYF
v_gene: TRBV20-1
abundance: -
d_gene: TRBD1
j_gene: TRBJ2-5

CDR3nt: TGCGCCAGCAGTAAGTTCTCCAGCGGTACCGTCGACACCGGGGAGCTGTTTTTT
CDR3aa: CASSKFSSGTVDTGELFF
v_gene: TRBV10-1
abundance: once
d_gene: -
j_gene: TRBJ2-2

CDR3nt: TGTGCCAGCAGCTTAGCCGCGGGACGCACGGGGCACTACGACCAGTACTTT
CDR3aa: CASSLAAGRTGHYDQYF
v_gene: TRBV11-2
abundance: -
d_gene: -
j_gene: TRBJ2-7

CDR3nt: TGTGCCACCCGTAAGACCAGCAGCAGATCCTACAATGAGCAATTCTTC
CDR3aa: CATRKTSSRSYNEQFF
v_gene: TRBV24-1
abundance: -
d_gene: -
j_gene: TRBJ2-1

CDR3nt: TGCAGTGCTAGAGGTCTAGTAACGTTTAGTTCACCCCTCCACTTT
CDR3aa: CSARGLVTFSSPLHF
v_gene: TRBV20-1
abundance: -
d_gene: -
j_gene: TRBJ1-6

CDR3nt: TGCGCCAGCAGCTTAAGCGGGAGGAATGAGCAGTTCTTC
CDR3aa: CASSLSGRNEQFF
v_gene: TRBV5-1
abundance: many
d_gene: TRBD2
j_gene: TRBJ2-1

CDR3nt: TGTGCCAGCAGTCCAACGTTTCGAAACACCGGGGAGCTGTTTTTT
CDR3aa: CASSPTFRNTGELFF
v_gene: TRBV11-2
abundance: once
d_gene: -
j_gene: TRBJ2-2

CDR3nt: TGCAGCGTTGTTACCTTGGCCCATGAAGCTTTCTTT
CDR3aa: CSVVTLAHEAFF
v_gene: TRBV29-1
abundance: -
d_gene: -
j_gene: TRBJ1-1

CDR3nt: TGTGTCAGTAGTTACCAGGGGGCGAGCTATGGCTACACCTTC
CDR3aa: CVSSYQGASYGYTF
v_gene: TRBV6-2/TRBV6-3
abundance: -
d_gene: TRBD1
j_gene: TRBJ1-2

CDR3nt: TGTGCCAGCAGTTACCCAGGCGGACCCTCTGGGGCCAACGTCCTGACTTTC
CDR3aa: CASSYPGGPSGANVLTF
v_gene: TRBV6-6
abundance: large
d_gene: -
j_gene: TRBJ2-6

CDR3nt: TGTAGTGCTTCATACACAGGAGGAGCCAATCAGACCCAGCATTTT
CDR3aa: CSASYTGGANQTQHF
v_gene: TRBV20-1
abundance: once
d_gene: -
j_gene: TRBJ1-5

CDR3nt: TGTGTCATCAGCCTAGAACAGGGCCCAACCACCATATATTTT
CDR3aa: CVISLEQGPTTIYF
v_gene: TRBV13
abundance: -
d_gene: -
j_gene: TRBJ1-3

CDR3nt: TGCGCCAGCAACCAAGATTTGTACAAGTGGAACACTGAAGCTTTCTTT
CDR3aa: CASNQDLYKWNTEAFF
v_gene: TRBV4-1
abundance: once
d_gene: -
j_gene: TRBJ1-1

CDR3nt: TGTGCCATCCACAGCACCGGGGCGGGGGAAGCTCTCTTT
CDR3aa: CAIHSTGAGEALF
v_gene: TRBV28
abundance: once
d_gene: -
j_gene: TRBJ1-1

CDR3nt: TGTGCCAGCAGTGTGAGCGGGAGGTGGGACAATGAGCAGTTCTTC
CDR3aa: CASSVSGRWDNEQFF
v_gene: TRBV28
abundance: many
d_gene: TRBD2
j_gene: TRBJ2-1

CDR3nt: TGCGCCAGCAGCCAAAAACCAGGGGCTGGGGCCAACATCGTAACTTTC
CDR3aa: CASSQKPGAGANIVTF
v_gene: TRBV4-1
abundance: -
d_gene: -
j_gene: TRBJ2-6

CDR3nt: TGTGCCATCAGTGAGTCCGACCTCGGGCTGGAGGCTTTATTT
CDR3aa: CAISESDLGLEALF
v_gene: TRBV10-3
abundance: -
d_gene: -
j_gene: TRBJ1-1

CDR3nt: TGCAGTGTTAGAGATCGTGCGCAGGGGAGCATGAACACTGAAGCTTTCTTT
CDR3aa: CSVRDRAQGSMNTEAFF
v_gene: TRBV20-1
abundance: -
d_gene: -
j_gene: TRBJ1-1

CDR3nt: TGTGGCAGCAGACAGGGGCACGGCGAGCAGTACTTT
CDR3aa: CGSRQGHGEQYF
v_gene: TRBV10-3
abundance: -
d_gene: TRBD1
j_gene: TRBJ2-7

CDR3nt: TGCGCCAGCAGCAAAGAACGAAGTGTAGGGACCGGGGAGATGTTTTTT
CDR3aa: CASSKERSVGTGEMFF
v_gene: TRBV4-3
abundance: -
d_gene: -
j_gene: TRBJ2-2

CDR3nt: TGTAATGCTAGTCTTTACAATAAGCAGTTCTTC
CDR3aa: CNASLYNKQFF
v_gene: TRBV20-1
abundance: once
d_gene: -
j_gene: TRBJ2-1

CDR3nt: TGCAGTGCTAGAAATCCCCGGAGTGCGGGCTACGAGCAGTACTTC
CDR3aa: CSARNPRSAGYEQYF
v_gene: TRBV20-1
abundance: -
d_gene: -
j_gene: TRBJ2-7